This section outlines one T cell receptor (beta chain) sequence together with its context. CDR3 length: 16 residues. Germline V gene lookup returns CDR1 MNHEY and CDR2 SMNVEV (reference sequence). With V trimmed by 0 bases and J by 7 bases, 6 bases remained unmatched. The data are from a study of blood T cell repertoires in COVID-19. Study summary: COVID-19 samples collected from the United States, Italy and Spain covered acute and convalescent phases. T cells, B-cell-depleted T cells, or PBMCs supplied cDNA or gDNA.

Original processing notes: The authors estimated nucleated cell counts from reference gene primer amplification. Profiling relied on immunoSEQ multiplex PCR, and the TCRdb table lists in-frame clones only, not all of them. V and J calls and clone size come straight from that table; D and trimming were deduced from the DNA. The sample carries 200,000 to 250,000 clones, almost 90% recorded once. The specimen sequenced was peripheral blood. V and J are TRBV27 and TRBJ2-1; the match to TRBD2 covers 10 bases. The receptor comes from a man between 18 and 35 years old with active or convalescent COVID-19. The CDR3 sequence: CASSLSPGLALNEQFF. The CDR3, as DNA: TGTGCCAGCAGTTTATCTCCGGGACTAGCGCTGAATGAGCAGTTCTTC.